Sequencing of this T cell receptor beta chain was carried out in a study of molecular identifiers for immune sequencing clone quantification. The CDR3 extends over 14 amino acids. Germline lookup yields CDR1 LNHDA and CDR2 SQIVND (reference sequence). Trimming removed 5 bases at V and 5 bases at J, with 16 bases between. The sorting of naive CD8 T cells used the CD8+CD4-CCR7+CD45RA+ phenotype. TCRdb reanalysed the PCR reads using MiXCR and keeps one entry per CDR3 protein. The sample has approximately 670,000 distinct CDR3 sequences, 15% to 20% seen once. Findings and caveats of the study: In a background of 950,000 to 1,000,000 naive cells, spiked Jurkat TCR RNA from one cell was reportedly detectable.

Remarks on this clonotype: Its antigen is unknown.

Sequencing was performed on naive CD8+ T cells from blood, with Jurkat cell RNA spiked in. Subset defined: FACS-sorted CD8+CD4-CCR7+CD45RA+ naive T cells. V and J are TRBV19 and TRBJ2-7, with D possibly matching TRBD2 (7 bases). The sequence came from a human donor in good health. Some libraries in this study had Jurkat cell RNA spiked in. CDR3 residues: CASSEGGFWNEQYF. In DNA, the CDR3 is TGTGCCAGTAGTGAGGGGGGGTTCTGGAACGAGCAGTACTTC.